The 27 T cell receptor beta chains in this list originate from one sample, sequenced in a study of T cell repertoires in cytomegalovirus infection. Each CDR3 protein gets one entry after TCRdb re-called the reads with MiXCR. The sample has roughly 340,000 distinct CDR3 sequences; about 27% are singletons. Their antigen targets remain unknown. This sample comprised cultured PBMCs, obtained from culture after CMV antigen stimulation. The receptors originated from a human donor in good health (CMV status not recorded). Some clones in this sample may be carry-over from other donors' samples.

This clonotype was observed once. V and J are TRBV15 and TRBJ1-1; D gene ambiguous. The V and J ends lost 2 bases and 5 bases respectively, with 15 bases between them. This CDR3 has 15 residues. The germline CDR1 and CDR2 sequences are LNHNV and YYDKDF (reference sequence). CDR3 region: CATSRQTLLGTEAFF. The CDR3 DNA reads TGTGCCACCAGCAGACAGACCCTACTCGGTACTGAAGCTTTCTTT.

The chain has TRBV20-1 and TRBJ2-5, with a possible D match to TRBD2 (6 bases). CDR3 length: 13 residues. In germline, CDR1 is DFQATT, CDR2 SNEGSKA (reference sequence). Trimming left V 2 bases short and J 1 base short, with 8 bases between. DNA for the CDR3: TGCAGTGCTAGAAATAGCGGCCAAGAGACCCAGTACTTC. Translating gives CSARNSGQETQYF.

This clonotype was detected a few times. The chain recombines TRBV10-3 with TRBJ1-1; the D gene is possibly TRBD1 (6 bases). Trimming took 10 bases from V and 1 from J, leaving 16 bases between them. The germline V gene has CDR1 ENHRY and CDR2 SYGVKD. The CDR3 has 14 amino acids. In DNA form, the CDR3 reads TGTGCCACCCAGGGGATGGGTGGGAACACTGAAGCTTTCTTT. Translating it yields CATQGMGGNTEAFF.

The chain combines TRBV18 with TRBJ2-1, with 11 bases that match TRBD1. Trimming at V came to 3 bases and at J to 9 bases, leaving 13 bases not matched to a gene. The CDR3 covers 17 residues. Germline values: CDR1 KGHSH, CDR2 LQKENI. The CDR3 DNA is TGTGCCAGCTCACCGCACGTACCGGGACAGGGGGGCAGTGAGCAGTTCTTC. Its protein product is CASSPHVPGQGGSEQFF.

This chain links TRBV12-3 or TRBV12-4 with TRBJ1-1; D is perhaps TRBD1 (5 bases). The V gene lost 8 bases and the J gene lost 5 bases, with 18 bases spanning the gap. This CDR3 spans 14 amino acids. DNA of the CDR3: TGTGCCAGCCTACTATGGGGGAGTAGAACTGAAGCTTTCTTT. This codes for CASLLWGSRTEAFF.

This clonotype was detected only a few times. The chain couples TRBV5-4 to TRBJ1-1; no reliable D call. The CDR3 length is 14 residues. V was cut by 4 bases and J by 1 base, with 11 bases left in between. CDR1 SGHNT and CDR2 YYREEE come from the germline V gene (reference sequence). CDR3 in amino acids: CASSPDPGNTEAFF. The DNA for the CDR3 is TGTGCCAGCAGCCCGGACCCGGGGAACACTGAAGCTTTCTTT.

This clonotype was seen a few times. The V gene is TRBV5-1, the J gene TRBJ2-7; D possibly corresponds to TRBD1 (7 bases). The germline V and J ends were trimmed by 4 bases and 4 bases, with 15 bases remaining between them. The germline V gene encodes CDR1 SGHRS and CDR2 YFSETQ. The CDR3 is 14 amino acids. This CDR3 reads CASSQGGALYEQYF. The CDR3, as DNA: TGCGCCAGCAGCCAGGGGGGCGCCTTATACGAGCAGTACTTC.

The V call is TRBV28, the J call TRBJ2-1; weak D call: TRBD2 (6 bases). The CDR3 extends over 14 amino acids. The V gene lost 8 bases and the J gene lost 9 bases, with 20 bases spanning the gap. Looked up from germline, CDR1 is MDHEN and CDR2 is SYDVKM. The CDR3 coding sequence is TGTGCCAGCTTCCCGCCGGGAGCTAGGGGTGAGCAGTTCTTC. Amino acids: CASFPPGARGEQFF. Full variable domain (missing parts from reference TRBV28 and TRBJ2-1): DVKVTQSSRYLVKRTGEKVFLECVQDMDHENMFWYRQDPGLGLRLIYFSYDVKMKEKGDIPEGYSVSREKKERFSLILESASTNQTSMYLCASFPPGARGEQFFGPGTRLTVL.

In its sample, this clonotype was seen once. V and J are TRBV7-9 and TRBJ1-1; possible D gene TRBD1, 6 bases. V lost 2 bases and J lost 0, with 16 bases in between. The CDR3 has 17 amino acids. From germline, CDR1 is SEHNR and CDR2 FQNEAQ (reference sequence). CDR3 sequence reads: CASSLWGAGLMNTEAFF. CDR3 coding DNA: TGTGCCAGCAGCTTATGGGGGGCAGGCCTCATGAACACTGAAGCTTTCTTT.

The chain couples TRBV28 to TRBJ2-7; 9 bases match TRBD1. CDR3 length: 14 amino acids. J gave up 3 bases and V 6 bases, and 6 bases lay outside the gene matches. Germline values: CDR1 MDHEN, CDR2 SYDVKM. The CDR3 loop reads CASSPGTGFYEQYF. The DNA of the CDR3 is TGTGCCAGCAGCCCCGGGACAGGGTTCTACGAGCAGTACTTC.

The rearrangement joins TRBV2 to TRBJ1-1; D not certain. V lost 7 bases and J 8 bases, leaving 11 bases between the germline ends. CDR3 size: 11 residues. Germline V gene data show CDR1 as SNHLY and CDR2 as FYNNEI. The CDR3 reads CASMGGLEAFF. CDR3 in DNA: TGTGCCAGCATGGGAGGGCTCGAAGCTTTCTTT.

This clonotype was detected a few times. This chain's CDR3 is CASSQTAGVLASHNQPQHF. For the CDR3, the DNA is TGTGCCAGCTCTCAGACGGCAGGGGTATTAGCCTCACACAATCAGCCCCAGCATTTT. J is TRBJ1-5 and V is TRBV18; D possibly corresponds to TRBD1 (6 bases). This CDR3 has 19 amino acids. Trimming removed 6 bases from V and 3 bases from J, with 27 bases in between. From germline, CDR1 is KGHSH and CDR2 LQKENI.

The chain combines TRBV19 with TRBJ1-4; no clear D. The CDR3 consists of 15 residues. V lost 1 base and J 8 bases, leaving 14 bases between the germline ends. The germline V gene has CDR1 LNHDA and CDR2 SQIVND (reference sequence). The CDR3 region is CASSIGRRQREKLFF. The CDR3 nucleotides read TGTGCCAGTAGTATAGGTCGGCGCCAGAGAGAAAAACTGTTTTTT.

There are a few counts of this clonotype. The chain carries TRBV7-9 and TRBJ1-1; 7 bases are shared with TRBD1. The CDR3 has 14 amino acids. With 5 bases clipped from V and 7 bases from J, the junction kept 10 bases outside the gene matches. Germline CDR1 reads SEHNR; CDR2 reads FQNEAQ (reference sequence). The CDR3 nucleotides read TGTGCCAGCAGCACAGGGGCCAGCCGGGATGAAGCTTTCTTT. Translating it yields CASSTGASRDEAFF.

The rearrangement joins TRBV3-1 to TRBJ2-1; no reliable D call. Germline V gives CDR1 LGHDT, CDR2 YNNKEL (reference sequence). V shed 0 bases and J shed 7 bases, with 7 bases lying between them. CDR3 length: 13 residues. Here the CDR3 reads CASSQDPWNEQFF. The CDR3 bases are TGTGCCAGCAGCCAAGATCCGTGGAATGAGCAGTTCTTC.

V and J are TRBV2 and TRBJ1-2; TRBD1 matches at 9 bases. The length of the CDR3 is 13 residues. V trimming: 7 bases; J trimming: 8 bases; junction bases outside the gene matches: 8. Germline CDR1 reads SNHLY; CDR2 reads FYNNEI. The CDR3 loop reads CASIPGTGPGYTF. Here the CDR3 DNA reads TGTGCCAGCATTCCCGGGACAGGGCCCGGCTACACCTTC.

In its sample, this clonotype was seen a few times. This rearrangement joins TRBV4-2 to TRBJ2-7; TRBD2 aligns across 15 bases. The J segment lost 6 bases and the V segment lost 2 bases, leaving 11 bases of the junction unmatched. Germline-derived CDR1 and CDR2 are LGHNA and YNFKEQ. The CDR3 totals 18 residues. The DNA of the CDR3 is TGTGCCAGCAGCCAAATGAGGACTAGCGGGAGGGCCGACGGCGAGCAGTACTTC. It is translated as CASSQMRTSGRADGEQYF.

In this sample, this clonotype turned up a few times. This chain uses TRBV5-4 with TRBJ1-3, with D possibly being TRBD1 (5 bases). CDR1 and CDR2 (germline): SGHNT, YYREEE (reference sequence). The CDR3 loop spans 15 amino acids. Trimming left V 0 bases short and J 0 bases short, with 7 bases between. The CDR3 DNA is TGTGCCAGCAGCTTGGCAGGGAACTCTGGAAACACCATATATTTT. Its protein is CASSLAGNSGNTIYF.

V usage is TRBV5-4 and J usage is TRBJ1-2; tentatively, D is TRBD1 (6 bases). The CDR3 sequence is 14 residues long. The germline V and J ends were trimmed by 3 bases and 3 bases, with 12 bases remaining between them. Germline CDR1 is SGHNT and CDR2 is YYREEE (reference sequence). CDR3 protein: CASSSSTGYYGYTF. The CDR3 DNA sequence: TGTGCCAGCAGCTCGTCTACAGGGTACTATGGCTACACCTTC.

CDR3 protein: CSAFSGTGGYYEQYF. CDR3 nucleotides: TGCAGTGCTTTTAGTGGGACAGGGGGCTACTACGAGCAGTACTTC. The gene calls are TRBV20-1 and TRBJ2-7; 12 bases map to TRBD1. V shed 5 bases and J 3 bases; nucleotides not matched to a gene: 8. The CDR3 extends over 15 amino acids. Germline loops: CDR1 DFQATT, CDR2 SNEGSKA (reference sequence).

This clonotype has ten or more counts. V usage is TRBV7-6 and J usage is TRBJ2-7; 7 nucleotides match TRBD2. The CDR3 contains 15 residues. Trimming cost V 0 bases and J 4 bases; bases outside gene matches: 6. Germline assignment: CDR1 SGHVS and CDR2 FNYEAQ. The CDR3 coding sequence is TGTGCCAGCAGCTTAGCTGCTAGCGGCTATTACGAGCAGTACTTC. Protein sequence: CASSLAASGYYEQYF.

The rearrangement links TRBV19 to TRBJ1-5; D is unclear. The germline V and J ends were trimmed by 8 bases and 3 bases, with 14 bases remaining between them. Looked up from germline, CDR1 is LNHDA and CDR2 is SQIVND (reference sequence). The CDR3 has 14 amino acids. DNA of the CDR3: TGTGCCAGTCAGTATCCCGGAGACAATCAGCCCCAGCATTTT. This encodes CASQYPGDNQPQHF.

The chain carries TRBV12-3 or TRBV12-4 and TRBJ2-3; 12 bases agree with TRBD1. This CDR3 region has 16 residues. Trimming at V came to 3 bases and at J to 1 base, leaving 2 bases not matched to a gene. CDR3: CASSLGTGGRTDTQYF. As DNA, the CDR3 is TGTGCCAGCAGTTTGGGGACAGGGGGCCGCACAGATACGCAGTATTTT.

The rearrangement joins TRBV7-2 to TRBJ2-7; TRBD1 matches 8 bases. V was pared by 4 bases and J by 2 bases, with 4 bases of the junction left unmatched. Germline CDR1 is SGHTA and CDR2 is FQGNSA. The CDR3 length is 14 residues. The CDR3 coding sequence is TGTGCCAGCAGCTACAACAGGGGGGCCTACGAGCAGTACTTC. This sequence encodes CASSYNRGAYEQYF.

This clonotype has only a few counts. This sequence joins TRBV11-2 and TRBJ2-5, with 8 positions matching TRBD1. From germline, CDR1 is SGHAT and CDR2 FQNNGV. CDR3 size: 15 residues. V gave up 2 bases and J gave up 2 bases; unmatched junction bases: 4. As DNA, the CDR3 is TGTGCCAGCAGCTTACATGGACAGGGACAAGAGACCCAGTACTTC. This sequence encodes CASSLHGQGQETQYF.

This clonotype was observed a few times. CDR3 nucleotides: TGTGCCAGCAGCTTCGGGTTTGGTCAGGGGACCGGAAAACTGTTTTTT. Translating it yields CASSFGFGQGTGKLFF. The chain carries TRBV5-6 and TRBJ1-4; D may be TRBD1 (6 bases). Germline V gene data show CDR1 as SGHDT and CDR2 as YYEEEE. The V gene lost 2 bases and the J gene lost 10 bases, with 21 bases spanning the gap. The CDR3 length is 16 residues.

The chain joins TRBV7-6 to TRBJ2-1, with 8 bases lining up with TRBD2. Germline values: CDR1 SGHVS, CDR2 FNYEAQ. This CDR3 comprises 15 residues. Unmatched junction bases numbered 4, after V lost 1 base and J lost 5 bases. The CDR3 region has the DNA TGTGCCAGCAGCTTAGATAGCGGGGCCCACAATGAGCAGTTCTTC. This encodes CASSLDSGAHNEQFF.